A single sample gave rise to the 13 T cell receptor beta chains below, sequenced in a study of control samples from healthy donors and cancer patients. Only in-frame clones appear in the TCRdb table, and some are missing; sequencing was by immunoSEQ multiplex PCR. The top ten clones hold approximately 2.8% of a sample with some 49,000 clones, about 86% of them seen once. Sequenced material: PBMCs. These receptors were obtained from a woman aged 50 to 60 with lung cancer.

This clone was counted once. The J gene is TRBJ2-2, the V gene TRBV6-5; D is unresolved. CDR1 MNHEY and CDR2 SVGAGI come from the germline V gene. CDR3 length: 14 residues. The V end was cut by 0 bases, the J end by 5 bases, with 7 bases between. The CDR3 DNA sequence: TGTGCCAGCAGTTACTCGATAGGGACCGGGGAGCTGTTTTTT. Its protein product is CASSYSIGTGELFF.

V usage is TRBV3-1 (or the pseudogene TRBV3-2) and J usage is TRBJ2-7, with unresolved D. Trimming pared 7 bases from V and 1 base from J, leaving 17 bases between. The CDR3 contains 15 residues. Germline CDR1 LGHDT, CDR2 YNNKEL (reference sequence). The CDR3 DNA follows: TGTGCCAGCATCGAGGTCCCGACGGAGTCCTACGAGCAGTACTTC. Its protein is CASIEVPTESYEQYF.

This clone was counted once. The CDR3 region has the DNA TGTGCCAGCTCACCAACCGACAGGCCCTATGGCTACACCTTC. Its protein is CASSPTDRPYGYTF. V is TRBV18 and J is TRBJ1-2; maybe TRBD1 (6 bases). The CDR3 is 14 residues long. The germline V gene encodes CDR1 KGHSH and CDR2 LQKENI. Trimming took off 2 bases at V and 4 bases at J, with 11 bases between the two ends. The full variable domain, its missing parts supplied by reference TRBV18 and TRBJ1-2, is NAGVMQNPRHLVRRRGQEARLRCSPMKGHSHVYWYRQLPEEGLKFMVYLQKENIIDESGMPKERFSAEFPKEGPSILRIQQVVRGDSAAYFCASSPTDRPYGYTFGSGTRLTVV.

The chain recombines TRBV10-1 with TRBJ1-3; D is unresolved. This CDR3 is 14 amino acids long. V lost 4 bases and J lost 0, with 7 bases in between. Germline loops: CDR1 WNHNN, CDR2 SYGVQD (reference sequence). The CDR3 coding sequence is TGCGCCAGCAGTGCCGTGCCCTCTGGAAACACCATATATTTT. Protein product: CASSAVPSGNTIYF.

This clone occurred a few times. CDR3 sequence (DNA): TGTGCCAGCAGAATGGGACAGAAACCTTCCTACGAGCAGTACTTC. Its translation is CASRMGQKPSYEQYF. The genes are TRBV6-5 and TRBJ2-7; 7 bases match TRBD1. The V and J ends lost 6 bases and 1 base, in that order; junction bases with no gene match: 9. Germline assignment: CDR1 MNHEY and CDR2 SVGAGI. CDR3 length equals 15 residues.

To note about this clone: Germline is not matched at one junction end, which may reflect a read error. Here the CDR3 DNA reads TGTGCTAGCAGAAATGCAGGGGCCAACGTCCTGACTTTC. Translated: CASRNAGANVLTF. V gene TRBV11-1 combines with J gene TRBJ2-6; D not resolved. Germline V gene sequence: CDR1 SGHAT, CDR2 FQDESV (reference sequence). This CDR3 has 13 residues. The full variable domain, with the rest looked up from reference TRBV11-1 and TRBJ2-6, is EAEVAQSPRYKITEKSQAVAFWCDPISGHATLYWYRQILGQGPELLVQFQDESVVDDSQLPKDRFSAERLKGVDSTLKIQPAELGDSAMYLCASRNAGANVLTFGAGSRLTVL.

The V gene is TRBV3-1 (or the pseudogene TRBV3-2), the J gene TRBJ1-1; D is perhaps TRBD1 (5 bases). V lost 6 bases and J lost 5, with 16 bases in between. The germline CDR1 and CDR2 sequences are LGHDT and YNNKEL (reference sequence). The CDR3 sequence is 14 residues long. The CDR3 nucleotides are TGTGCCAGCAGTCCTCGCTGGGGGGGAACTGAAGCTTTCTTT. Amino acid sequence: CASSPRWGGTEAFF.

The V gene is TRBV5-5, the J gene TRBJ1-1, with 7 bases that match TRBD1. Unmatched junction bases numbered 5, after V lost 2 bases and J lost 4 bases. This CDR3 spans 14 amino acids. CDR1 and CDR2 from the germline V gene are SGHKS and YYEKEE (reference sequence). The CDR3 region is CASSFPGGITEAFF. The CDR3 nucleotides are TGTGCCAGCAGCTTTCCAGGGGGGATCACTGAAGCTTTCTTT. Full variable domain (outside the CDR3, taken from reference TRBV5-5 and TRBJ1-1): DAGVTQSPTHLIKTRGQQVTLRCSPISGHKSVSWYQQVLGQGPQFIFQYYEKEERGRGNFPDRFSARQFPNYSSELNVNALLLGDSALYLCASSFPGGITEAFFGQGTRLTVV.

The chain has TRBV9 and TRBJ1-1, with TRBD1 matching 7 bases. Germline V CDR1 and CDR2: SGDLS, YYNGEE. The CDR3 spans 15 residues. V shed 3 bases and J 4 bases; nucleotides not matched to a gene: 9. CDR3 in DNA: TGTGCCAGCAGCGCGCGGGACAGCACGAGCACTGAAGCTTTCTTT. The encoded protein is CASSARDSTSTEAFF.

The chain employs TRBV5-5 and TRBJ1-3; 7 positions agree with TRBD1. CDR3 length: 15 residues. Germline V lookup: CDR1 SGHKS, CDR2 YYEKEE (reference sequence). The V gene end was trimmed by 0 bases and the J gene end by 4 bases; junction bases not matched to a gene: 4. CDR3 sequence reads: CASSLAGGSGNTIYF. DNA of the CDR3: TGTGCCAGCAGCTTGGCAGGGGGTTCGGGAAACACCATATATTTT.

The rearrangement joins TRBV7-2 to TRBJ2-7; no clear D. CDR1 and CDR2 from the germline V gene are SGHTA and FQGNSA. CDR3 size: 15 residues. Trimming pared 2 bases from V and 2 bases from J, leaving 13 bases between. The CDR3: CASSLSWTVAYEQYF. CDR3 sequence (DNA): TGTGCCAGCAGCTTATCTTGGACGGTAGCCTACGAGCAGTACTTC.

This sequence joins TRBV24-1 and TRBJ2-1; D uncertain. The ends were cut back, 4 bases at V and 6 bases at J, with 6 bases in the middle. There are 12 residues in the CDR3. Germline V gene sequence: CDR1 KGHDR, CDR2 SFDVKD. The CDR3 DNA is TGTGCCACCAGTGAATGGGGCAATGAGCAGTTCTTC. Residues: CATSEWGNEQFF.

To note about this clone: One end of the junction fails to match germline, which may point to a read error. The genes are TRBV7-2 and TRBJ1-1; no reliable D call. This CDR3 spans 13 amino acids. Germline V gene sequence: CDR1 SGHTA, CDR2 FQGNSA. The CDR3 loop is CASSLRVSTEVFF. DNA for the CDR3: TGTGCCAGCAGCTTACGTGTAAGCACTGAAGTTTTCTTT.